Sequencing of this TCR beta chain was carried out in a study of T-cell reconstitution after alpha-beta-depleted transplantation in children (dated by TCRdb to 2016 to 2017). Regarding the complete study: Using TCR repertoire profiling, the study followed T-cell immune reconstitution in a quantitative way in children after TCRalphabeta/CD19-depleted allogeneic hematopoietic cell transplantation.

The CDR3 contains 15 residues, cysteine and phenylalanine counted. Left in the record is the CDR3 DNA by itself, 45 bases read in frame from the first base. CDR1 MNHEY and CDR2 SVGEGT were looked up in the germline V gene. Compared with germline, V lacks 6 bases and J lacks 4 bases; bases without a gene match: 7. Library preparation employed PCR. Instrument on record: Illumina HiSeq 2500. TCR library preparation used molecular barcoding, with unique molecular identifiers applied to normalize quantification of the TCRbeta repertoire. Through fastp at Q25 and MiXCR, TCRdb rebuilt clones from the public reads, retaining in-frame beta chains. Here each entry gathers all rows of one CDR3 protein and keeps the most common genes and DNA. In all, the sample holds about 240,000 distinct CDR3 sequences, and about 12% of those were seen once. Approximately 2.9% of the sample is in the top ten clones. This clonotype came up a few times. Its antigen target is currently unknown. Nothing much larger sits one base from this clone, and base qualities are not available.

This receptor was identified in a human donor who donated a stem cell graft to a child with acute lymphoblastic leukemia. Recombination joined TRBV6-2 or TRBV6-3 with TRBJ1-5; the central 9 bases match TRBD1. Material: PBMCs from the stem cell graft donor, obtained from the stem cell graft. This receptor carries the CDR3 CASSANRGPNQPQHF. The DNA sequence reads TGTGCCAGCAGCGCCAACAGGGGGCCAAATCAGCCCCAGCATTTT.